A single TCR beta chain is shown here with its context. Its antigen is still unknown. Qualities for individual bases were not recorded, and no much larger clone is one base off. The entry originates in a study of T cell responses to AZD1222 COVID-19 vaccine listed by TCRdb under 2021. With respect to the entire study: Because spike-specific TCR depth and breadth did not differ between the two schedules, AZD1222 recipients who got a second dose at roughly 4 weeks were pooled with those who got a second dose at roughly 12 weeks. A total of 233 trial participants underwent TCR sequencing, of whom more than 200 had received two doses of AZD1222 and some 26 had received two doses of the MenACWY control vaccine. Trial participants were enrolled by age into subgroups of 18-55, 56-69 and 70-plus years, and around 150, 29 and 61 TCR-sequenced participants, respectively, were included in these subgroups. General conclusions and limits of the study: Reportedly, close to half of the unique spike-specific TCRs recognized epitopes lying outside the regions that are mutated in the B.1.351 and B.1.1.7 variants. Conclusions about previously exposed vaccinees are limited because only a handful of AZD1222 recipients were SARS-CoV-2 seropositive at baseline. Participants were mostly white British and included more females than males, and it was suggested by the authors that clonal diversity may have been underestimated. The whole spike protein was spanned by vaccine-associated CD4 TCRs, and dominant responses were seen in regions 160-218 and 743-854. The 56-69-year group was small, and its depth increase did not reach significance, likely because of low power. A significant rise in spike-specific TCR breadth and depth was observed after two AZD1222 doses relative to day 0 and relative to MenACWY recipients. No day 14 peak-response samples were available, so repertoires were characterized only after the peak T cell response.

Spanning cysteine to phenylalanine, the CDR3 consists of 16 amino acids. Just CDR3 DNA is preserved here, 48 bases in frame from base 1. Deletion took 6 bases off V and 0 bases off J, with a span of 15 bases between the germline ends. Sequences MNHNY (CDR1) and SVGAGI (CDR2) are obtained from the germline V gene (reference sequence). In light of the paper, this sample's time point label describes: baseline before first vaccination. The vaccinee samples were drawn from two UK trials, COV001 and COV002, one of which was a single-blind randomized controlled phase 2/3 trial testing AZD1222 (ChAdOx1 nCoV-19) in healthy adults. Trial participant PBMC samples were collected at day 0 and day 28 after the second dose for TCRbeta chain sequencing. The CDR3 regions of human TCRbeta chains were analyzed by immunosequencing. Per the original workflow: Repertoire TCRs were matched against a reference library of SARS-CoV-2-specific TCRs generated with the MIRA antigen-specificity platform. Breadth was defined as the fraction of unique TCRs that were SARS-CoV-2-associated, and depth was defined as the fraction of total T cells that were SARS-CoV-2-associated. Using the MIRA data, each spike-specific TCR was mapped to the spike region that the TCR reacts to and placed in a CD4 or CD8 class. Log10-transformed breadth and depth values were compared by one-way ANOVA with Sidak's multiple comparisons tests. The source is immuneACCESS, and TCRdb retained only in-frame sequences with V and J called. Part of the clones is not carried over; for the studies checked, unresolved V genes explain less than half of this, and the remainder is unexplained. V, J and clone size derive from that table, while D and trimming were established from the DNA sequence. The sample has approximately 110,000 clones on record, about 85% of them singletons. The ten largest clones capture approximately 6.2% of the sample.

The receptor was derived from an adult in good health. The source was peripheral blood, collected on day 0 of AZD1222 vaccination. The rearranged segments are TRBV6-6 and TRBJ1-5; a tentative D call is TRBD1 (6 bases match). The base sequence is TGTGCCAGCAGGGCCCATACAGGGTCTAGCAATCAGCCCCAGCATTTT. The translation is CASRAHTGSSNQPQHF.